The following is a TCR beta chain sequence with its context. Antigen: not known. This record comes from a study of cytomegalovirus exposure and HLA in healthy donors. General study points: Some segments of the V type, notably TRBV6-2 and TRBV6-3, were excluded as indistinguishable. It was taken for granted in presence/absence analyses that sequencing depth across donors was roughly uniform.

Vbeta (60) and Jbeta (13) primers were used in the PCR. In the source study's methods: Unique TCR beta chains numbered approximately 76 million in a later analysis, with around 11 million shared. TCRdb's copy holds only in-frame clones and misses some; the assay was immunoSEQ multiplex PCR. V and J calls and clone size come straight from that table; D and trimming were deduced from the DNA. The sample lists 100,000 to 150,000 clones, 80% seen once, with under 6% in the top ten. V dropped 0 bases and J dropped 0 bases, with 17 bases sitting between them. Germline assignment: CDR1 MGHRA and CDR2 YSYEKL. The CDR3 extends over 18 amino acids.

The sequencing input was PBMCs. This receptor was taken from a man aged 25-45 years in good health and CMV-seronegative. This chain links TRBV4-1 with TRBJ1-2; D not resolved. CDR3 sequence reads: CASSQEVAGGSTNYGYTF. The CDR3 DNA reads as TGCGCCAGCAGCCAAGAGGTCGCCGGAGGGAGCACTAACTATGGCTACACCTTC.